What follows describes a single T cell receptor beta chain. No antigen is known for it. The data belong to a study of early T cells in non-severe SARS-CoV-2 infection. For the study at large: Sequenced bulk RNA came from whole blood that was unsorted, and chains were unpaired. Whole-study results and caveats: Matches to VDJdb favored anti-spike CD8 responses and missed private and CD4 specificities.

Unique molecular identifiers were added to individual cDNA molecules. TCRdb re-analysed the 5' RACE reads in MiXCR, keeping a single row per CDR3 protein. The sample has 70,000 to 75,000 distinct CDR3 sequences, approximately 15% seen once. The CDR3 spans 16 residues. The V gene's germline CDR1 is MDHEN and CDR2 SYDVKM. V lost 6 bases and J lost 5; bases outside the gene matches: 12. The chain recombines TRBV28 with TRBJ2-2; 7 bases agree with TRBD1. Material for sequencing was whole blood. The origin of this receptor is an adult who was a healthcare worker with PCR-confirmed SARS-CoV-2 infection or an uninfected control (not recorded which). The CDR3 region is CASSAATGSWTGELFF. The CDR3 DNA is TGTGCCAGCAGCGCCGCGACAGGGTCGTGGACCGGGGAGCTGTTTTTT.